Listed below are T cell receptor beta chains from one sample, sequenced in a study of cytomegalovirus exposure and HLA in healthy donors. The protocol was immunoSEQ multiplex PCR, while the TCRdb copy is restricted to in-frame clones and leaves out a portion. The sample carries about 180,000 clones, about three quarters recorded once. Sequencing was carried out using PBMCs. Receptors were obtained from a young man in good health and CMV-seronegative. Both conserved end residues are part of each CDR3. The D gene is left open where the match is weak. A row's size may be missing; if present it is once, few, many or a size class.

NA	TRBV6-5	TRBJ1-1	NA	TGTGCCACCGCGGAAGCCTTGAACACTGAAGCTTTCTTT	CATAEALNTEAFF
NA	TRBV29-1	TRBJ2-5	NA	TGCAGCGTTGAACCGTGGCGGCGGGAGACCCAGTACTTC	CSVEPWRRETQYF
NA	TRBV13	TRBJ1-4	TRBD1	TGTGCCAGCAGCCCCCGACAGGGTGATGAAAAACTGTTTTTT	CASSPRQGDEKLFF
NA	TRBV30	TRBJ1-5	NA	TGTGCCTGGTCAAAAGGGCGGGGGGGAGATCAGCCCCAGCATTTT	CAWSKGRGGDQPQHF
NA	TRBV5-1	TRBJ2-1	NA	TGCGCCAGCAGCTTGGGGGGACTCTCTACCTCCTACAATGAGCAGTTCTTC	CASSLGGLSTSYNEQFF
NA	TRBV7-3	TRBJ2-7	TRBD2	TGTGCCAGCAGCCCAAGCGGGAGTCTGAACGAGCAGTACTTC	CASSPSGSLNEQYF
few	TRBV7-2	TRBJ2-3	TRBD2	TGTGCCAGCAGCCACCGGACTAGCGGGAGAAGCACAGATACGCAGTATTTT	CASSHRTSGRSTDTQYF
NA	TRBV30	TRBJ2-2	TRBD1	TGTGCCTGGAGTCGTCTGGACAGGGATCACGGGGAGCTGTTTTTT	CAWSRLDRDHGELFF
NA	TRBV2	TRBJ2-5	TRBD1	TGTGCCAGCAGGCCGGGACAGTATCAAGAGACCCAGTACTTC	CASRPGQYQETQYF
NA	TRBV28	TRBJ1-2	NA	TGTGCCAGCAGTTCAGACAGCCCCTATGGCTACACCTTC	CASSSDSPYGYTF